These T cell receptor beta chains were read from a single sample in a study of blood T cell repertoires in COVID-19. TCRdb keeps only in-frame clones here, not all; method: immunoSEQ multiplex PCR. Counted here are under 300,000 clones, 80% to 90% occurring once; the ten biggest clones make up around 3%. The sequenced sample was peripheral blood. These receptors were obtained from a woman aged 25-40 years with active or convalescent COVID-19. Both conserved end residues are part of each CDR3. The D gene is left open where the match is weak.

v_call,j_call,d_call,cdr3_aa
TRBV30,TRBJ2-3,TRBD1,CAWSATGQTQYF
TRBV28,TRBJ1-2,NA,CASRHQGSSGYTF
TRBV2,TRBJ1-5,NA,CASSEERESQPQHF
TRBV7-2,TRBJ1-1,TRBD1,CASSSHPTGATEAFF
TRBV6-5,TRBJ1-1,NA,CASSRRFGGDTEAFF
TRBV29-1,TRBJ2-3,TRBD2,CSVRASGGSRTDTQYF
TRBV2,TRBJ1-2,TRBD1,CASSTGVGYTF
TRBV7-8,TRBJ1-6,TRBD1,CASSLAGTGGNSPLHF
TRBV18,TRBJ1-1,NA,CASSGRVNTEAFF
TRBV19,TRBJ2-2,NA,CASRQAPGTGELFF
TRBV2,TRBJ1-4,NA,CASSVLGDEKLFF
TRBV5-4,TRBJ2-3,TRBD2,CASSFLSSGGGTDTQYF
TRBV7-9,TRBJ2-7,NA,CASSLGVQPYEQYF
TRBV24-1,TRBJ1-2,NA,CATVDPGGKNYGYTF
TRBV2,TRBJ1-2,NA,CASSDVGRVGPRYGYTF
TRBV6-2/TRBV6-3,TRBJ2-1,NA,CASSYSRTASSYNEQFF
TRBV18,TRBJ2-1,TRBD2,CASSPLASGGAHEQFF
TRBV28,TRBJ1-5,NA,CASKPGFAQPQHF
TRBV5-4,TRBJ2-1,NA,CASSLEQGYGEQFF
TRBV27,TRBJ1-2,TRBD1,CATAGKDRVFSSGYTF
TRBV30,TRBJ1-6,NA,CAWSNTLSGTLNSPLHF
TRBV3-1/TRBV3-2,TRBJ1-5,TRBD1,CASTRSPGGYQPQHF
TRBV5-4,TRBJ2-3,NA,CASSSRDIITDTQYF
TRBV9,TRBJ2-3,NA,CASWDSHTDTQYF
TRBV7-8,TRBJ2-7,NA,CASSLARGREEQYF
TRBV2,TRBJ2-7,NA,CASCSLGYEQYF
TRBV27,TRBJ1-4,NA,CASSRGWGQDIEKLFF
TRBV7-9,TRBJ2-7,TRBD1,CASSQSGTGFHEQYF
TRBV1,TRBJ1-2,NA,CTSSPPQPSRGYTF
TRBV5-8,TRBJ2-5,NA,CASSAMRETQYF
TRBV7-2,TRBJ2-7,NA,CASSLGFPGSTYEQYF
TRBV28,TRBJ1-5,TRBD1,CASSLVTGGFYSNQPQHF
TRBV10-2,TRBJ1-5,NA,CASSESRDQPQHF
TRBV5-6,TRBJ2-3,NA,CASTLDMITDTQYF
TRBV18,TRBJ1-1,NA,CASSPSRDGSEAFF
TRBV7-3,TRBJ2-1,NA,CASSLSPVEGGNEQFF
TRBV27,TRBJ1-2,NA,CASSPPGNRAIYGYTF
TRBV24-1,TRBJ2-1,TRBD2,CATSDPTPGLADNEQFF
TRBV5-1,TRBJ2-7,NA,CASSLEGRAMGEQYF
TRBV14,TRBJ1-2,TRBD1,CASSQFPRQGSNYGYTF
TRBV27,TRBJ2-2,TRBD1,CASNRQGATGELFF
TRBV6-1,TRBJ2-7,NA,CASSERLGSEQYF
TRBV9,TRBJ1-6,NA,CASSPRVGGVGSSYNSPLHF
TRBV7-7,TRBJ2-2,NA,CASSPSGGTGELFF
TRBV24-1,TRBJ2-2,NA,CATGGREVELFF
TRBV11-1,TRBJ2-2,NA,CASRTDSNTGELFF
TRBV28,TRBJ1-3,TRBD1,CASSWDRVAGNTIYF